The clone carrying this T cell receptor (beta chain) was recorded a few times. The antigen remains undetermined. The data stem from a study of chemoradiotherapy in HPV16-positive cancers. Study-wide background: Candidate HPV-specific clones and shared TCR motifs came from a couple of HPV16-positive patients.

Study findings and constraints: For HPV16-positive patients, expanding HPV-responsive T cells associated with longer recurrence-free survival. During treatment, candidate HPV-specific clones and E7-related motifs expanded in tumor.

Over chemoradiotherapy, repertoires were sampled more than once. The V gene's germline CDR1 is MNHNS and CDR2 SASEGT. Unmatched junction bases numbered 4, after V lost 10 bases and J lost 3 bases. This CDR3 contains 13 residues. Assay: immunoSEQ multiplex PCR; the TCRdb copy retains only in-frame clones and omits some. The sample holds approximately 940 clones, about three quarters seen once. The rearrangement uses TRBV6-1 and TRBJ2-7, with 12 nucleotides matching TRBD2. The receptor comes from a human donor with HPV-associated anogenital cancer. The sequences come from tumor tissue, collected from a patient who underwent chemoradiotherapy. The CDR3 is CATRTSGVYEQYF. The CDR3 DNA reads TGTGCCACACGGACTAGCGGGGTCTACGAGCAGTACTTC.